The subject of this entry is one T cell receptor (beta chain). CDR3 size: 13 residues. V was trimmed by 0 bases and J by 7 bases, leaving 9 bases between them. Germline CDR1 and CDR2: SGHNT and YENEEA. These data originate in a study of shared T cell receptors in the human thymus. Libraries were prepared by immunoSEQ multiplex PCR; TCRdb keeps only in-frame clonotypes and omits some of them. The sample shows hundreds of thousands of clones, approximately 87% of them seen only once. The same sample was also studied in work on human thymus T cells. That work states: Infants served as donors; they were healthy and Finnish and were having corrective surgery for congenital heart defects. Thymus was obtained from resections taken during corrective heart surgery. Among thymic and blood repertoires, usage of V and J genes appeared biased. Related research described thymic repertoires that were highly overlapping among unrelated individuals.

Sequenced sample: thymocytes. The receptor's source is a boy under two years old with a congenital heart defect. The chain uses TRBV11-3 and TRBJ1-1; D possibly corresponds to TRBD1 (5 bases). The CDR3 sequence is CASSLDQTDEAFF. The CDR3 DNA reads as TGTGCCAGCAGCTTAGATCAGACAGATGAAGCTTTCTTT.